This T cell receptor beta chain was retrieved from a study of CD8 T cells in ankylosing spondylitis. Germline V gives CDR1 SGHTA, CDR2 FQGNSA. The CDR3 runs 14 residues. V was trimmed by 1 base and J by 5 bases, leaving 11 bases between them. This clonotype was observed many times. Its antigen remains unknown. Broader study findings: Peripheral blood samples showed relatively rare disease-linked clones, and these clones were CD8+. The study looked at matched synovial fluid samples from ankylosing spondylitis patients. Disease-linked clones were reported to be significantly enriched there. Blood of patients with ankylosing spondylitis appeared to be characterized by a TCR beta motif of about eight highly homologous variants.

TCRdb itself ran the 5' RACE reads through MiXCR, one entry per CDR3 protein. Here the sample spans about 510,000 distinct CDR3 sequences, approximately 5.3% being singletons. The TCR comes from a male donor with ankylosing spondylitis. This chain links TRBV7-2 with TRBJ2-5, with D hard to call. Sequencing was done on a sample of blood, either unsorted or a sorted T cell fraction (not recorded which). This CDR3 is CASSLGSPQETQYF. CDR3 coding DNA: TGTGCCAGCAGCTTAGGTTCCCCCCAGGAGACCCAGTACTTC.